This note documents a single T cell receptor beta chain sequence. This clone has more than one count but fewer than ten. Its antigen is currently not known. Base qualities are not at hand, and no much larger clone is one base apart. V gives up 4 bases and J gives up 0 bases, and the segment between their germline ends measures 10 bases. The CDR3, from cysteine to phenylalanine, totals 14 residues. The retained sequence is limited to the CDR3, 42 bases, with the frame set at the first base. According to the germline V gene, CDR1 reads MNHNS and CDR2 reads SASEGT. The donors were healthy, HIV-negative adults who had no recently reported acute infections or vaccinations. All donors were Caucasian adults living in Nashville, Tennessee, USA. Magnetic negative selection was used to enrich CD4+ T cells, after which naive cells were positively selected on CD45RA and the negative fraction became the memory subset. Blood was collected by leukapheresis, and PBMCs were isolated by Ficoll-Histopaque density gradient centrifugation and then cryopreserved in liquid nitrogen vapor phase. Purity and quantity of every magnetically sorted T cell population were checked by analytical flow cytometry. Each sorted fraction had its genomic DNA isolated and then quantified by UV absorbance on a Nanodrop 2000c.

These data are taken from a study of shared clonotypes between healthy human individuals (dated by TCRdb to 2018 to 2021). Concerning the study at large: Three men and a couple of women, aged 18 to 49 years, made up the cohort. To estimate repertoire size and how much clonotypes are shared between individuals, the study performed deep sequencing of blood TCR repertoires from roughly five healthy adults. Libraries were prepared and TCR repertoires were sequenced by different laboratories using diverse techniques, in order to increase sequencing depth and limit assay-specific biases. For each donor, three plates each were used for CD4 naive and CD4 memory, two plates were used for CD8 naive, and one plate was used for CD8 memory. Between about 0.85 and 9.5 billion PBMCs per donor were obtained by leukapheresis.

TCR CDR3 regions were amplified from genomic DNA by multiplex PCR using the deep immunoSEQ assay. For each cell subset, the extracted genomic DNA was distributed evenly across all wells of several immunoSEQ 96-well plates, and each plate served as one replicate. For sorted subsets, each replicate PCR was loaded with 200 ng genomic DNA, equivalent to about 30,000 T cell genomes. Purified libraries were measured with a Qubit 3.0 fluorometer, size-checked on a Bioanalyzer 2100, and measured again with the KAPA Library Quantification kit. A separate single-read 150-cycle Illumina NextSeq 550 flow cell was used to sequence each immunoSEQ 96-well plate. Per the source publication's procedure: Because the immunoSEQ output included only junctional sequences and no quality scores, the filtering could not be the same as the filtering used for full-length reads. Sequences were annotated with PyIR, a Python wrapper for IgBLAST v1.9, using IMGT germline references to assign V/J genes and CDR3. Reads were removed for weak V/J assignments (E-value above 1e-6), missing CDR3, stop codons, out-of-frame junctions, or ambiguous translated residues. V3J clonotypes were defined as sequences sharing an identical inferred V gene, J gene, and CDR3 amino acid sequence. To compute the percentage overlap between repertoires, the number of shared unique clonotypes was divided by the size of the smaller repertoire. RTK rarefaction, the Chao1 estimator, and Recon v2.1 estimates of unobserved clonotypes were used to assess repertoire richness. Generation probabilities were computed with OLGA for all TCRbeta clonotypes obtained by the gDNA method from a handful of donors. Here the immuneACCESS table is served through TCRdb, limited to in-frame sequences with V and J called. Missing clones are a known gap in these copies; in checked studies unresolved V genes cover under half, and the rest lacks a known reason. V and J calls and clone size are given by that table; D and trimming were obtained from the DNA. The sample has about 960,000 clones on record, 76% of them singletons. Approximately 1.5% of the sample lies in the top ten.

Summary of the overall study and its limitations: Sampling was restricted to blood, and TCR repertoires in tissue are likely to differ from TCR repertoires in blood. Higher generation probabilities were observed for clonotypes shared by all four sorted-subset donors than for non-shared clonotypes. Even with the large sequencing depth, rarefaction of the sorted-subset datasets indicated that sequencing was incomplete. Naive subsets generally had larger estimated clonotype richness than memory subsets did. The small number of donors limited the genetic and exposure-history diversity represented. Sharing across several donors was observed for approximately 5% of naive CD4, over 3% of naive CD8, 2% to 2.5% of memory CD4, and 0.4% of memory CD8 clonotypes. Based on pairwise subsampling, the degree of clonotype sharing among donors was expected to be affected by sequencing depth.

The chain is encoded by TRBV6-1 joined to TRBJ2-7; no D gene can be assigned with confidence. The specimen was memory CD4+ T cells sorted from blood. What the cell subset or site label conveys for this sample: CD45RA-negative fraction. The TCR was taken from a man younger than 30 in good health. The DNA sequence is given as TGTGCCAGCAGTGGCTTGGAATACTCCTACGAGCAGTACTTC. Its protein is CASSGLEYSYEQYF.